This T cell receptor beta chain was observed in a study of cytomegalovirus exposure and HLA in healthy donors. Broader study findings: Upon later analysis, TCR association rates were observed to vary by HLA locus, being highest for DRB1 and lowest for HLA-C. The authors excluded some V segments, including TRBV6-2 and TRBV6-3, as indistinguishable.

V shed 0 bases, J shed 3 bases, and the junction held 2 bases outside the gene matches. In germline, CDR1 is SGHRS, CDR2 YFSETQ. The CDR3 has 14 residues. As concerns this clone: What it recognizes is unknown.

In the PCR, 60 Vbeta and 13 Jbeta primers were used. Repertoires were generated with immunoSEQ multiplex PCR, while TCRdb's copy carries only in-frame clones and drops some. The data show around 130,000 clones, with around 77% seen just once and 5.8% held by the top ten. Sequencing was performed on PBMCs. The receptor was derived from a man between 18 and 29 years old in good health and CMV-seropositive. J is TRBJ1-2 and V is TRBV5-1; TRBD1 aligns across 7 bases. As DNA, the CDR3 is TGCGCCAGCAGCTTGGGAGGGGGCGACTATGGCTACACCTTC. This encodes CASSLGGGDYGYTF.